The rows below give T cell receptor beta chains drawn from one sample of a study of cytomegalovirus exposure and HLA in healthy donors. Method: immunoSEQ multiplex PCR; TCRdb's copy keeps in-frame clones and lacks some. The sample includes 90,000 to 130,000 clones, 95% of them seen just once. Input material: PBMCs. The receptors were sampled from a woman between 18 and 29 years old in good health and CMV-seronegative. CDR3s include the opening cysteine and the closing phenylalanine or tryptophan. The D gene is left open where the match is weak. Size tells how often a clone was seen (once, few, many) or the class of an expanded clone, and some rows leave it out.

>-|TRBV29-1|TRBD2|TRBJ2-1
TGCAGCGTTGATCTGACGGGGGGAGCCTACAATGAGCAGTTCTTC
CSVDLTGGAYNEQFF
>once|TRBV19|-|TRBJ1-6
TGTGCCAGTAGTACCGTTTATGGGGCAGGCTCACCCCTCCACTTT
CASSTVYGAGSPLHF
>-|TRBV20-1|TRBD1|TRBJ2-7
TGCAGTGCTGGGGACAGGGGTCTGTTC
CSAGDRGLF
>-|TRBV7-2|TRBD2|TRBJ2-3
TGTGCCAGCAGCTTAGCTTATAGCGGGGTAGATACGCAGTATTTT
CASSLAYSGVDTQYF
>-|TRBV18|TRBD2|TRBJ2-2
TGTGCCAGCTCACCACAAAGCGGGGGGCACACCGGGGAGCTGTTTTTT
CASSPQSGGHTGELFF
>-|TRBV7-2|-|TRBJ1-2
TGTGCCAGCAGCCTCGCTCAGGGTCGATTCTATGGCTACACCTTC
CASSLAQGRFYGYTF
>-|TRBV2|TRBD2|TRBJ2-1
TGTGCCAGCAGTGTTGGCGGGGGGTACAATGAGCAGTTCTTC
CASSVGGGYNEQFF
>-|TRBV7-8|TRBD1|TRBJ2-5
TGTGCCAGCAGCCCACCCGGGACAGGGGCAGAGACCCAGTACTTC
CASSPPGTGAETQYF
>-|TRBV5-6|-|TRBJ2-3
TGTGCCAGCAGCCTGAGACAGTTCAGCACAGATACGCAGTATTTT
CASSLRQFSTDTQYF
>-|TRBV7-2|TRBD1|TRBJ1-6
TGTGCCAGCAGCTTAGTACGCCAGGGGGGTCCACCCCTCCACTTT
CASSLVRQGGPPLHF
>-|TRBV2|TRBD2|TRBJ2-3
TGTGCCAGCAGCTACCGGGGGGTCATAGATACGCAGTATTTT
CASSYRGVIDTQYF
>-|TRBV18|-|TRBJ2-1
TGTGCCAGCTCATCCAGACAGGATGTTCTAAATGAGCAGTTCTTC
CASSSRQDVLNEQFF
>-|TRBV18|TRBD2|TRBJ2-3
TGTGCCAGCTCCCCGACAAGCGGGGGGGCCAAAGATACGCAGTATTTT
CASSPTSGGAKDTQYF
>-|TRBV15|TRBD1|TRBJ1-2
TGTGCCACCAGCAGAGATTCAACACCAGGGGGCCATGACTATGGCTACACCTTC
CATSRDSTPGGHDYGYTF
>-|TRBV5-6|-|TRBJ2-7
TGTGCCAGCAGCTTGGGTGGGACTCGATCCTACGAGCAGTACTTC
CASSLGGTRSYEQYF
>-|TRBV9|TRBD1|TRBJ1-4
TGTGCCAGCAGCCTCCGACAGGGTAATGAAAAACTGTTTTTT
CASSLRQGNEKLFF
>-|TRBV2|TRBD2|TRBJ2-5
TGTGCCAGCAGTTTCCTAGGTTTAGCGGGGGGCCAAGAGACCCAGTACTTC
CASSFLGLAGGQETQYF
>once|TRBV6-1|-|TRBJ2-7
TGTGCCAGTTCGTACGGGCAGAGTAGCGACGAGCAGTACTTC
CASSYGQSSDEQYF
>-|TRBV7-3|-|TRBJ1-1
TGTGCCAGCAGCCTCCGGGGAGACACTGAAGCTTTCTTT
CASSLRGDTEAFF
>-|TRBV15|-|TRBJ2-7
TGTGCCACCAGCCACTCCTACGAGCAGTACTTC
CATSHSYEQYF